The 28 T cell receptor beta chains below all came from one sample that was sequenced in a study of blood T cell repertoires in COVID-19. The protocol was immunoSEQ multiplex PCR, while the TCRdb copy is restricted to in-frame clones and leaves out a portion. The sample consists of around 310,000 clones, around nine tenths of them appearing once. Sample: PBMCs or T cells enriched from blood (not recorded which). The receptors come from a woman aged 30 to 39 who had recovered from COVID-19.

V gene TRBV15 combines with J gene TRBJ2-1, with D possibly being TRBD1 (5 bases). Per germline, CDR1 LNHNV and CDR2 YYDKDF (reference sequence). V dropped 2 bases and J dropped 0 bases, with 8 bases sitting between them. The CDR3 runs to 15 residues. The CDR3, as DNA: TGTGCCACCAGCAGAAGGGGTTTCTCCTACAATGAGCAGTTCTTC. It translates to CATSRRGFSYNEQFF.

The chain carries TRBV7-2 and TRBJ2-7; 7 nucleotides match TRBD1. Germline V gene sequence: CDR1 SGHTA, CDR2 FQGNSA. Trimming removed 0 bases from V and 3 bases from J; junction bases left unmatched: 2. CDR3 length: 14 amino acids. The CDR3 loop reads CASSLAGQDYEQYF. The CDR3 DNA reads TGTGCCAGCAGCTTAGCCGGACAGGACTACGAGCAGTACTTC.

This clone was seen a handful of times. A junction end diverges from the germline sequence, so it may reflect a read error. This chain connects TRBV7-9 to TRBJ1-1, with D unclear. Germline V gene data show CDR1 as SEHNR and CDR2 as FQNEAQ (reference sequence). This CDR3 contains 18 residues. The CDR3 region has the DNA TGTGCCAGCAGGATACGATTGACAACCCGGCTGTTGAACTCTGAAGCTTTCTTT. Its translation: CASRIRLTTRLLNSEAFF.

The chain uses TRBV5-5 and TRBJ1-2; 9 bases are a match to TRBD1. Losses at the gene ends were 4 bases for V and 6 bases for J; bases not matched to a gene: 4. The CDR3 is made up of 13 amino acids. The germline gives CDR1 SGHKS, CDR2 YYEKEE (reference sequence). This CDR3 is CASSHRGLNGYTF. The CDR3 DNA sequence: TGTGCCAGCAGCCACAGGGGGCTTAATGGCTACACCTTC.

This clone was recorded once. J is TRBJ2-1 and V is TRBV19; 7 bases match TRBD2. Germline lookup yields CDR1 LNHDA and CDR2 SQIVND (reference sequence). V lost 3 bases to trimming and J lost 9 bases; unmatched junction nucleotides: 5. The CDR3 is 13 residues long. The CDR3 sequence: CASSIWGEGEQFF. In DNA, the CDR3 is TGTGCCAGTAGTATCTGGGGGGAGGGTGAGCAGTTCTTC.

The chain employs TRBV28 and TRBJ2-7; D is possibly TRBD1 (5 bases). Germline V gene lookup returns CDR1 MDHEN and CDR2 SYDVKM. The CDR3 spans 15 residues. The germline V and J ends were trimmed by 1 base and 2 bases, with 12 bases remaining between them. Here the CDR3 reads CASSLSVGLPYEQYF. The CDR3 bases are TGTGCCAGCAGTTTATCTGTGGGGCTCCCCTACGAGCAGTACTTC.

J is TRBJ2-1 and V is TRBV20-1; 14 bases are a match to TRBD2. The CDR3 totals 16 residues. Trimming at V came to 3 bases and at J to 8 bases, leaving 9 bases not matched to a gene. Germline V gene sequence: CDR1 DFQATT, CDR2 SNEGSKA (reference sequence). The CDR3 nucleotides read TGCAGTGCTAGTGGAACCGGGACTAGCGGGAGTCATGAGCAGTTCTTC. Its protein is CSASGTGTSGSHEQFF.

The genes are TRBV5-6 and TRBJ1-4; D is ambiguous. The V end lost 0 bases, the J end lost 4 bases, and 22 bases lay between the germline ends. Germline V CDR1 and CDR2: SGHDT, YYEEEE. This CDR3 contains 19 residues. In nucleotides, the CDR3 is TGTGCCAGCAGCTTGGTCAGGCAGCTACCCACACATCTTAATGAAAAACTGTTTTTT. Its protein product is CASSLVRQLPTHLNEKLFF.

V usage is TRBV7-6 and J usage is TRBJ2-2; D unresolved. CDR1 and CDR2 from the germline V gene are SGHVS and FNYEAQ. V lost 3 bases and J 0 bases, leaving 8 bases between the germline ends. The CDR3 loop spans 15 amino acids. CDR3 in DNA: TGTGCCAGCAGCTTGAGCACTACGAACACCGGGGAGCTGTTTTTT. The encoded protein is CASSLSTTNTGELFF.

The chain combines TRBV27 with TRBJ2-7, with TRBD1 matching 7 bases. The CDR3 is 15 amino acids. The V gene's germline CDR1 is MNHEY and CDR2 SMNVEV (reference sequence). J was trimmed by 0 bases and V by 3 bases; bases with no gene match: 5. The CDR3 DNA follows: TGTGCCAGCAGTTTCTTGGACAGGAGCTCCTACGAGCAGTACTTC. Encoded protein: CASSFLDRSSYEQYF.

The CDR3 DNA is TGTGCCAGCAGCTTCTACACGGGACTAGACCCTTTAGTTTGGAATGAGCAGTTCTTC. Protein sequence: CASSFYTGLDPLVWNEQFF. The V gene is TRBV7-9, the J gene TRBJ2-1; 8 bases fit TRBD2. CDR1 and CDR2 (germline): SEHNR, FQNEAQ (reference sequence). V lost 3 bases to trimming and J lost 7 bases; unmatched junction nucleotides: 20. The CDR3 loop spans 19 amino acids.

The chain joins TRBV30 to TRBJ2-1, with D perhaps matching TRBD2 (7 bases). The V end lost 4 bases, the J end lost 9 bases, and 25 bases lay between the germline ends. Germline V gene data show CDR1 as GTSNPN and CDR2 as SVGIG (reference sequence). The CDR3 runs to 16 residues. Here the CDR3 reads CAWKGVWAGESGEQFF. DNA for the CDR3: TGTGCCTGGAAGGGGGTCTGGGCGGGAGAAAGCGGTGAGCAGTTCTTC.

This clone showed up just a few times. This chain links TRBV4-1 with TRBJ1-6, with 8 nucleotides matching TRBD1. This CDR3 comprises 16 residues. V dropped 3 bases and J dropped 3; count of bases not matched to a gene: 4. From germline, CDR1 is MGHRA and CDR2 YSYEKL. The CDR3 here is CASSQVTGDYNSPLHF. The CDR3, as DNA: TGCGCCAGCAGCCAGGTGACAGGGGACTATAATTCACCCCTCCACTTT.

The CDR3 coding sequence is TGCGCCAGCAGCTCGGAGGGCGGAGTGGCTTTCTTT. This encodes CASSSEGGVAFF. The rearrangement joins TRBV5-1 to TRBJ1-1; no firm D call. The CDR3 extends over 12 amino acids. Per germline, CDR1 SGHRS and CDR2 YFSETQ. V lost 3 bases and J lost 11, with 14 bases in between.

The rearrangement uses TRBV15 and TRBJ2-3; D unclear. Germline V gene sequence: CDR1 LNHNV, CDR2 YYDKDF (reference sequence). V shed 4 bases and J shed 0 bases, with 8 bases lying between them. This CDR3 has 14 amino acids. The CDR3 DNA follows: TGTGCCACCAGCAACATAGCTAGCACAGATACGCAGTATTTT. This codes for CATSNIASTDTQYF.

V is TRBV3-1 (or the pseudogene TRBV3-2) and J is TRBJ1-3; D remains unclear. This CDR3 is built from 16 residues. Between the trimmed V and J ends, which lost 0 bases and 3 bases, there was a span of 12 bases. The V gene's germline CDR1 is LGHDT and CDR2 YNNKEL (reference sequence). CDR3 loop: CASSQDSLRLGNTIYF. CDR3 in DNA: TGTGCCAGCAGCCAAGACAGTTTACGCCTTGGAAACACCATATATTTT.

The chain joins TRBV11-2 to TRBJ2-1, with unresolved D. The length of the CDR3 is 14 residues. The V and J ends lost 1 base and 3 bases respectively, with 7 bases between them. Germline CDR1 SGHAT, CDR2 FQNNGV. In DNA form, the CDR3 reads TGTGCCAGCAGCTTAGCGACAAACTACAATGAGCAGTTCTTC. It translates to CASSLATNYNEQFF. Together with reference TRBV11-2 and TRBJ2-1, the CDR3 gives the full variable domain: EAGVAQSPRYKIIEKRQSVAFWCNPISGHATLYWYQQILGQGPKLLIQFQNNGVVDDSQLPKDRFSAERLKGVDSTLKIQPAKLEDSAVYLCASSLATNYNEQFFGPGTRLTVL.

The chain joins TRBV27 to TRBJ2-2; TRBD1 matches 10 bases. Germline CDR1 and CDR2: MNHEY and SMNVEV (reference sequence). CDR3 length: 15 amino acids. Losses at the gene ends were 5 bases for V and 4 bases for J; bases not matched to a gene: 4. The CDR3 DNA reads as TGTGCCAGCAGTATGGGACAGGGGATCACCGGGGAGCTGTTTTTT. Amino acids: CASSMGQGITGELFF.

This chain connects TRBV28 to TRBJ1-2, with D perhaps TRBD1 (5 bases). The CDR3 spans 14 residues. Germline values: CDR1 MDHEN, CDR2 SYDVKM. V lost 5 bases, J lost 3 bases, and 13 bases lay in between. The chain's CDR3 is CASSVPRVYYGYTF. The DNA of the CDR3 is TGTGCCAGCAGTGTCCCCAGGGTTTACTATGGCTACACCTTC.

This chain uses TRBV4-2 with TRBJ1-6; D remains unclear. The germline gives CDR1 LGHNA, CDR2 YNFKEQ. There are 16 residues in the CDR3. Trimming shortened V by 1 base and J by 8 bases, and 15 bases separated the two germline ends. The CDR3 DNA reads as TGTGCCAGCAGCCAAGTTGGCCCCGCTCGGGATTCACCCCTCCACTTT. This sequence encodes CASSQVGPARDSPLHF.

The chain uses TRBV28 and TRBJ1-1, with D tentatively TRBD1 (5 bases). CDR1 is MDHEN and CDR2 is SYDVKM in the germline V gene. V was cut by 6 bases and J by 8 bases, with 16 bases left in between. CDR3 length equals 13 residues. The CDR3 loop is CASRTPGGMEAFF. Written as DNA, the CDR3 is TGTGCCAGCAGGACCCCGGGGGGTATGGAAGCTTTCTTT.

The rearrangement uses TRBV3-1 (or the pseudogene TRBV3-2) and TRBJ1-4; D not resolved. The V and J ends lost 0 bases and 6 bases respectively, with 14 bases between them. Per germline, CDR1 LGHDT and CDR2 YNNKEL (reference sequence). This CDR3 comprises 16 residues. For the CDR3, the DNA is TGTGCCAGCAGCCAAGATCCGGGTCGGATCGATGAAAAACTGTTTTTT. The encoded protein is CASSQDPGRIDEKLFF.

The chain has TRBV7-8 and TRBJ2-5, with D uncertain. Trimming stripped 5 bases from V and 1 base from J, with 11 bases between. The germline V gene encodes CDR1 SGHVS and CDR2 FQNEAQ. CDR3 length: 14 amino acids. The CDR3 here is CASSRSDFQETQYF. CDR3 DNA sequence: TGTGCCAGCAGCCGCAGCGACTTCCAAGAGACCCAGTACTTC.

The chain recombines TRBV6-5 with TRBJ2-1, with 9 bases lining up with TRBD1. The CDR3 contains 14 residues. Germline-derived CDR1 and CDR2 are MNHEY and SVGAGI. V shed 8 bases, J shed 4 bases, and the junction held 6 bases outside the gene matches. CDR3 sequence reads: CASRGTGIYNEQFF. The CDR3 DNA sequence: TGTGCCAGCCGAGGGACAGGGATTTACAATGAGCAGTTCTTC.

The chain employs TRBV10-2 and TRBJ2-1; 10 nucleotides line up with TRBD2. CDR1 is WSHSY, CDR2 SAAADI, per germline. The CDR3 length is 14 residues. The junction had 5 bases not matched to a gene; V was cut back by 8 bases and J by 4 bases. Written as DNA, the CDR3 is TGCGCCAGCTTTGAAGCGGGGGGGTACAATGAGCAGTTCTTC. Translating gives CASFEAGGYNEQFF.

Comments on this clone: This specimen includes other DNA sequences encoding the same CDR3. The chain carries TRBV20-1 and TRBJ1-2; D uncertain. CDR1 is DFQATT and CDR2 is SNEGSKA in the germline V gene (reference sequence). This CDR3 has 11 residues. V dropped 4 bases and J dropped 5 bases, with 8 bases sitting between them. Written as DNA, the CDR3 is TGCAGTGCTACGGGAGGGTATGGCTACACCTTC. Its translation is CSATGGYGYTF.

This chain connects TRBV3-1 (or the pseudogene TRBV3-2) to TRBJ1-2; 7 bases agree with TRBD1. This CDR3 has 16 residues. The germline gives CDR1 LGHDT, CDR2 YNNKEL (reference sequence). J was trimmed by 4 bases and V by 0 bases; bases with no gene match: 8. The CDR3: CASSQDWHRGIYGYTF. The CDR3 coding sequence is TGTGCCAGCAGCCAAGATTGGCACAGGGGAATCTATGGCTACACCTTC.

The rearrangement links TRBV11-2 to TRBJ1-1; 8 bases are shared with TRBD1. This CDR3 has 17 amino acids. With 5 bases clipped from V and 1 base from J, the junction kept 12 bases outside the gene matches. Looked up from germline, CDR1 is SGHAT and CDR2 is FQNNGV. CDR3 sequence: CASSEFAPGQANTEAFF. The CDR3 DNA is TGTGCCAGCAGCGAATTTGCACCGGGACAGGCGAACACTGAAGCTTTCTTT.